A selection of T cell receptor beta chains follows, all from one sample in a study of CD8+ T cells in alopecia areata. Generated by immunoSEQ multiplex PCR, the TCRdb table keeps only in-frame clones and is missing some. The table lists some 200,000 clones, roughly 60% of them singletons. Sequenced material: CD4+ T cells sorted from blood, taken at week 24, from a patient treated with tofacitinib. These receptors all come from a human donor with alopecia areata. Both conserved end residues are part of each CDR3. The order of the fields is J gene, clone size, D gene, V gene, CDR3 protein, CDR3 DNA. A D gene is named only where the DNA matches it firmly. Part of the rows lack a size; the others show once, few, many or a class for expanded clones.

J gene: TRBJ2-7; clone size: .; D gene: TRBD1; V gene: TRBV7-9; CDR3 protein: CASSRQGGEQYF; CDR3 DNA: TGTGCCAGCAGCAGACAGGGTGGCGAGCAGTACTTC
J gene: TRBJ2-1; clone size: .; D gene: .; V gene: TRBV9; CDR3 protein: CASSVSPSGAYNEQFF; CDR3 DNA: TGTGCCAGCAGCGTATCGCCCAGCGGAGCCTACAATGAGCAGTTCTTC
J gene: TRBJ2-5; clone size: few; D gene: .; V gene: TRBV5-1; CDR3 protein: CASSLDREETQYF; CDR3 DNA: TGCGCCAGCAGCTTGGACAGGGAAGAGACCCAGTACTTC
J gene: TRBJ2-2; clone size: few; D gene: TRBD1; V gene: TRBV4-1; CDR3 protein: CASLRPGGSTGELFF; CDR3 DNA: TGCGCCAGCTTACGGCCAGGGGGCTCCACCGGGGAGCTGTTTTTT
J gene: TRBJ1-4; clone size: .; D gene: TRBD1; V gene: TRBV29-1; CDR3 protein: CSVELPVGTGGRANEKLFF; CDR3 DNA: TGCAGCGTTGAACTACCCGTAGGGACAGGGGGCAGAGCTAATGAAAAACTGTTTTTT
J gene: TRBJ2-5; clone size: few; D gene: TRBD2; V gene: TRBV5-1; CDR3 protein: CASSRTTSGGEETQYF; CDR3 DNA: TGCGCCAGCAGCCGTACAACTAGCGGGGGAGAAGAGACCCAGTACTTC
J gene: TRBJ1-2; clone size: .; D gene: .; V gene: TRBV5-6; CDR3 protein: CASSRNREQRYGYTF; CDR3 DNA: TGTGCCAGCAGCAGGAACAGGGAGCAACGGTATGGCTACACCTTC
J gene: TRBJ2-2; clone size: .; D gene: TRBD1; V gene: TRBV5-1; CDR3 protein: CASSLTGTGSTGELFF; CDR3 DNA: TGCGCCAGCAGCTTAACCGGGACAGGGAGCACCGGGGAGCTGTTTTTT
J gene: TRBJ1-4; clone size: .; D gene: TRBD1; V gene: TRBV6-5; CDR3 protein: CASSYSGTGDEKLFF; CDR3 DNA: TGTGCCAGCAGTTACTCAGGGACAGGGGACGAAAAACTGTTTTTT
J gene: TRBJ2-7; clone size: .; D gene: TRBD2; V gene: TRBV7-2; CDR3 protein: CASSFSREVEQYF; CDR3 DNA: TGTGCCAGCAGCTTCTCGCGGGAGGTCGAGCAGTACTTC
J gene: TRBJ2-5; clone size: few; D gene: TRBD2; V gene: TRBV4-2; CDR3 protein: CASSFVAGETQYF; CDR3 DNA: TGTGCCAGCAGCTTCGTAGCGGGGGAGACCCAGTACTTC
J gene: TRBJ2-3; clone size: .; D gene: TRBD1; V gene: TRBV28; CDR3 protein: CASSVQGADTQYF; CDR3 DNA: TGTGCCAGCAGTGTACAGGGGGCAGATACGCAGTATTTT
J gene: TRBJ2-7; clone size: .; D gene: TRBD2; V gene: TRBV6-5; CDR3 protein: CASSYGSGDPYEQYF; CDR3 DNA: TGTGCCAGCAGTTACGGTAGCGGGGATCCCTACGAGCAGTACTTC
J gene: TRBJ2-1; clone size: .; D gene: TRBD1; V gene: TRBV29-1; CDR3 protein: CSVRRTGGGEQFF; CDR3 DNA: TGCAGCGTTCGGCGGACAGGGGGGGGTGAGCAGTTCTTC
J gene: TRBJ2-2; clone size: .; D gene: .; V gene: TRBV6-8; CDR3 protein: CASSYSWGTTGELFF; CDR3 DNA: TGTGCCAGCAGTTACTCTTGGGGAACTACCGGGGAGCTGTTTTTT
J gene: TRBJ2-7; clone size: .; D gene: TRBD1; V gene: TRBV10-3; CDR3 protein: CASKTGADPTYEQYF; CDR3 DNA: TGTGCCAGTAAGACAGGGGCCGACCCTACCTACGAGCAGTACTTC
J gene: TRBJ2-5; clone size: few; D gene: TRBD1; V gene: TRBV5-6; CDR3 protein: CASSLLTGPQETQYF; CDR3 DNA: TGTGCCAGCAGCCTTCTGACAGGGCCCCAAGAGACCCAGTACTTC
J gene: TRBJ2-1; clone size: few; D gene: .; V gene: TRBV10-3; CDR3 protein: CAISQGKDYNEQFF; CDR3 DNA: TGTGCCATCAGTCAGGGCAAGGACTACAATGAGCAGTTCTTC
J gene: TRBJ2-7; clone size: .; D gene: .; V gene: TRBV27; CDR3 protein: CASGTSSMVRLLF; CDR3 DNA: TGTGCCAGCGGGACATCCAGCATGGTCCGGCTCCTTTTC
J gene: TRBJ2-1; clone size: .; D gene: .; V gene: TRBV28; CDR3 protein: CASSLSLFALEQFF; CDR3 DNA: TGTGCCAGCAGTTTATCCCTCTTCGCGCTTGAGCAGTTCTTC
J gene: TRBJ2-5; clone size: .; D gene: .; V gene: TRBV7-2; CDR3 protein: CASSSGGGETQYF; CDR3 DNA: TGTGCCAGCAGCTCTGGGGGTGGAGAGACCCAGTACTTC
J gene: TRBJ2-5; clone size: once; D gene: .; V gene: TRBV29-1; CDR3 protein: CSAARDGRGETQYF; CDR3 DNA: TGCAGCGCCGCCCGCGACGGAAGGGGGGAGACCCAGTACTTC
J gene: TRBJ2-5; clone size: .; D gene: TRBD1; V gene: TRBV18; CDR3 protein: CASSPPGPGQETQYF; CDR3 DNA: TGTGCCAGCTCACCACCGGGTCCGGGACAGGAGACCCAGTACTTC
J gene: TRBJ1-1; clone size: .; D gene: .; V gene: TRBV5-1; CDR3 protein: CASSFDRLNTEAFF; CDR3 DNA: TGCGCCAGCAGCTTTGACAGACTGAACACTGAAGCTTTCTTT
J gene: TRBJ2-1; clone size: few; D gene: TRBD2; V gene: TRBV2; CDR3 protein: CASSASGRAYNEQFF; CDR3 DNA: TGTGCCAGCAGCGCGAGCGGGAGGGCCTACAATGAGCAGTTCTTC
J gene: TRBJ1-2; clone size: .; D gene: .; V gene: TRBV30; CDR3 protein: CAWNRGLYYGYTF; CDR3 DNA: TGTGCCTGGAATCGGGGGCTCTACTATGGCTACACCTTC
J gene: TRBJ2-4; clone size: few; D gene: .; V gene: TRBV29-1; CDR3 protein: CSVEQGGRDIQYF; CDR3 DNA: TGCAGCGTTGAACAGGGGGGCCGGGACATTCAGTACTTC